The entry that follows covers one T cell receptor beta chain sequence. Study processing details: Amplification from reference gene primers served as the basis for estimated nucleated cell counts. Here immunoSEQ multiplex PCR was the method, and the copy in TCRdb shows in-frame clones only, minus some. Clone size and V and J calls were adopted from that table, with D and trimming inferred from the DNA. This table holds over 200,000 clones, roughly 90% found once. This sample was included in a study of blood T cell repertoires in COVID-19. Study background: T cells, B-cell-depleted T cells, or PBMCs provided the cDNA or gDNA that served as material.

The ends were cut back, 1 base at V and 5 bases at J, with 3 bases in the middle. CDR1 is SNHLY, CDR2 FYNNEI, per germline. This CDR3 spans 11 amino acids. Sequencing was performed on peripheral blood. The receptor was isolated from a man aged 60 to 69 who had recovered from COVID-19. The chain combines TRBV2 with TRBJ2-7; no clear D. The CDR3 region has the DNA TGTGCCAGCAGTGAAGTCAACGAGCAGTACTTC. Amino acids: CASSEVNEQYF.